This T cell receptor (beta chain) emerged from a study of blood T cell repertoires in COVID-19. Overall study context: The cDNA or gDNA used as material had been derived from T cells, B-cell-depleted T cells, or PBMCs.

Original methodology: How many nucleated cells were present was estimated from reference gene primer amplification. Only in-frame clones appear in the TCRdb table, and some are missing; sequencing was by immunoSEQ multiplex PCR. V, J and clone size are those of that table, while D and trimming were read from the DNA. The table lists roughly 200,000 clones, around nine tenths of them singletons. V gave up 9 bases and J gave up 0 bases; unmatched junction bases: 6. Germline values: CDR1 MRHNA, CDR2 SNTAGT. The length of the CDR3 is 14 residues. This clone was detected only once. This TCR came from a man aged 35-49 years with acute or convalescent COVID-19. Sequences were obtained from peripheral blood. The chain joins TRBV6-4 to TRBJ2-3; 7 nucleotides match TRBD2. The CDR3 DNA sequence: TGTGCCAGTAGTACTAGCGTAAGCACAGATACGCAGTATTTT. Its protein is CASSTSVSTDTQYF.